Shown below are 3 T cell receptor beta chains from a single sample sequenced in a study of T-cell reconstitution after alpha-beta-depleted transplantation in children. Preparation of the TCRbeta library used unique molecular identifiers. TCRdb itself ran the PCR reads through MiXCR, one entry per CDR3 protein. Here the sample spans more than 200,000 distinct CDR3 sequences, about a quarter being singletons. Sequenced here: PBMCs, sampled before TCRalphabeta/CD19-depleted stem cell transplant. Source of these receptors: a girl aged 2 to 10 with Fanconi anemia, due to receive a stem cell transplant.

The sample holds many counts of this clonotype. This rearrangement joins TRBV20-1 to TRBJ2-7; D gene uncertain. Germline V gives CDR1 DFQATT, CDR2 SNEGSKA (reference sequence). The CDR3 has 16 amino acids. V was shortened by 4 bases and J by 4 bases, with 23 bases between the two germline ends. For the CDR3, the DNA is TGCAGTGCTATTCCTATAGGGCGTGTCCCCTTGTACGAGCAGTACTTC. Its translation is CSAIPIGRVPLYEQYF.

This chain joins TRBV12-3 or TRBV12-4 and TRBJ2-5; D is undetermined. V was trimmed by 3 bases and J by 5 bases, leaving 10 bases between them. This CDR3 is 13 amino acids long. The CDR3 loop is CASSFSVGETQYF. Written as DNA, the CDR3 is TGTGCCAGCAGTTTCTCGGTTGGGGAGACCCAGTACTTC.

There are a few counts of this clonotype. The chain links TRBV20-1 to TRBJ2-5; D possibly corresponds to TRBD1 (5 bases). Per germline, CDR1 DFQATT and CDR2 SNEGSKA (reference sequence). The V gene lost 8 bases and the J gene lost 2 bases, with 12 bases spanning the gap. CDR3 size: 12 residues. For the CDR3, the DNA is TGCAGTTCCAGGACATATCAAGAGACCCAGTACTTC. This codes for CSSRTYQETQYF.